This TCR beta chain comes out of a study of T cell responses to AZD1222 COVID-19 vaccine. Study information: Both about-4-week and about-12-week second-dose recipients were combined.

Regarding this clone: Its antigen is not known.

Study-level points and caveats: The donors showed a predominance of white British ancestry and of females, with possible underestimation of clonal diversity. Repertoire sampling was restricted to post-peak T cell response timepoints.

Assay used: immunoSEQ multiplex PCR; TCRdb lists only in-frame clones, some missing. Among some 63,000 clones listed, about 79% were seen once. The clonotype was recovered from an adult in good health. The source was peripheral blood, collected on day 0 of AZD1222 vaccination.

As DNA, the CDR3 is TGTGCCAGCAGCGTTAATGCTCGGGAAAAACTGTTTTTT. Translated: CASSVNAREKLFF. The chain couples TRBV7-7 to TRBJ1-4; unclear D gene. CDR1 and CDR2 from the germline V gene are SSHAT and FNYEAQ (reference sequence). Trimming removed 5 bases from V and 8 bases from J, with 12 bases in between. The CDR3 is 13 residues long.